This T cell receptor (beta chain) derives from a study of blood T cell repertoires in COVID-19. The overall study: There were acute and convalescent COVID-19 samples, and they came from the United States, Italy and Spain. PBMCs, B-cell-depleted T cells, or T cells provided the cDNA or gDNA that made up the material.

The CDR3 is 15 amino acids. Trimming took 6 bases from V and 0 from J; bases not matched to a gene: 8. The germline V gene has CDR1 MDHEN and CDR2 SYDVKM. In the source study's methods: Reference gene primer amplification yielded estimated nucleated cell counts. Using immunoSEQ multiplex PCR, the repertoire was profiled, and TCRdb retains in-frame clones only, with some absent. Clonal size and the V and J genes are those of that table, whereas D and trimming came from the DNA. The sample consists of roughly 230,000 clones, about 88% of them appearing once. V usage is TRBV28 and J usage is TRBJ2-7; 7 nucleotides align to TRBD2. The receptor was derived from a woman aged 40 to 50 who had recovered from COVID-19. The specimen was peripheral blood. DNA of the CDR3: TGTGCCAGCAGGGGGGGGGATGCCTCCTCCTACGAGCAGTACGTC. Protein sequence: CASRGGDASSYEQYV.